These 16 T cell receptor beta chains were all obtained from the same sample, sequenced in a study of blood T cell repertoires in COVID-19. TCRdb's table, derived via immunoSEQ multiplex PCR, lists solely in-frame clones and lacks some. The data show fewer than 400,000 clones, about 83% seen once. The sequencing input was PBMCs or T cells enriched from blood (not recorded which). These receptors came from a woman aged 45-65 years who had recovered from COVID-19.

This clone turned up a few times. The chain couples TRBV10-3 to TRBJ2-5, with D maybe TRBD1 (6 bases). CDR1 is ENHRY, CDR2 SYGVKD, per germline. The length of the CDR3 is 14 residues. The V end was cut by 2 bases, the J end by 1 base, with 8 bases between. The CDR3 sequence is CAISEGGGQETQYF. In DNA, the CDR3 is TGTGCCATCAGTGAGGGGGGCGGCCAAGAGACCCAGTACTTC.

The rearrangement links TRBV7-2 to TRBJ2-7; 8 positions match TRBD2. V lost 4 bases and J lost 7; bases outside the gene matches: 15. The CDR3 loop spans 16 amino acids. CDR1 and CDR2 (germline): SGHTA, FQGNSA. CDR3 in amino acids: CASSSHIAGHVGEQYF. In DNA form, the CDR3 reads TGTGCCAGCAGCTCCCACATAGCGGGGCACGTGGGGGAGCAGTACTTC.

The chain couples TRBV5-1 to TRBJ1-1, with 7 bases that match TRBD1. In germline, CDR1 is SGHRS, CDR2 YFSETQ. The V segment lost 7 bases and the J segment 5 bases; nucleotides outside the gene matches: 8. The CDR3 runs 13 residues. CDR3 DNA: TGCGCCAGCCGGGCCCCAGGGGGGACTGAAGCTTTCTTT. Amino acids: CASRAPGGTEAFF.

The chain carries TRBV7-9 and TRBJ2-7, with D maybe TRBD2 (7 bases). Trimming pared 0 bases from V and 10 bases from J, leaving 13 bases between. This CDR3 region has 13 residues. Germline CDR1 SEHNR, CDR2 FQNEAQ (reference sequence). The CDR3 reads CASSLAGGAEQYF. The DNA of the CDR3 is TGTGCCAGCAGCTTAGCAGGGGGGGCTGAACAGTACTTC.

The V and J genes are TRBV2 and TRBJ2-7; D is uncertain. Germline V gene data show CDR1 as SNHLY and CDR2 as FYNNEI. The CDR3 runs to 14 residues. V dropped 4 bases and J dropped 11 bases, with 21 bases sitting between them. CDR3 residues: CASSGTSPGWWEYF. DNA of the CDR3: TGTGCCAGCAGTGGCACCTCCCCGGGTTGGTGGGAGTACTTC.

The CDR3 loop is CASSQERRGGQGDTQYF. CDR3 DNA: TGTGCCAGCAGCCAAGAGAGAAGAGGGGGCCAGGGAGATACGCAGTATTTT. The chain recombines TRBV4-2 with TRBJ2-3, with 7 nucleotides matching TRBD1. Losses at the gene ends were 0 bases for V and 5 bases for J; bases not matched to a gene: 11. The V gene's germline CDR1 is LGHNA and CDR2 YNFKEQ. This CDR3 spans 17 amino acids.

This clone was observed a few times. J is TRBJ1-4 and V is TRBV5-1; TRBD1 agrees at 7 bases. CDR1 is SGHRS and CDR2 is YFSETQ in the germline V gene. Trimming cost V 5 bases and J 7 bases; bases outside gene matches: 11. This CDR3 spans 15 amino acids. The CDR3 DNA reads TGCGCCAGCAGTCCTGACAGGGTAGGGGTTGAAAAACTGTTTTTT. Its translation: CASSPDRVGVEKLFF. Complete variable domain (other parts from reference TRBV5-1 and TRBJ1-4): KAGVTQTPRYLIKTRGQQVTLSCSPISGHRSVSWYQQTPGQGLQFLFEYFSETQRNKGNFPGRFSGRQFSNSRSEMNVSTLELGDSALYLCASSPDRVGVEKLFFGSGTQLSVL.

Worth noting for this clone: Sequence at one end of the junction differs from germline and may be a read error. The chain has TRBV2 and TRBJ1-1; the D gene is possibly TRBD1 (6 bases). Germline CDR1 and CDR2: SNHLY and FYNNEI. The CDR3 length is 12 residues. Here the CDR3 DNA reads TGTGCCAGCAGAGAAGACAGGCCGGAAGCTTTCTTT. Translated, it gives CASREDRPEAFF.

CDR3 amino acids: CASRTDRGGYNEQFF. The DNA for the CDR3 is TGTGCCAGCAGGACTGACAGGGGAGGCTACAATGAGCAGTTCTTC. The chain is built from TRBV2 and TRBJ2-1, with 8 bases that match TRBD1. Germline-derived CDR1 and CDR2 are SNHLY and FYNNEI. The CDR3 has 15 residues. The junction had 7 bases not matched to a gene; V was cut back by 6 bases and J by 3 bases.

CDR3 in amino acids: CASSLEVGELFF. The DNA of the CDR3 is TGTGCCAGTAGTTTGGAGGTCGGGGAGCTGTTTTTT. The chain couples TRBV19 to TRBJ2-2, with a possible D match to TRBD2 (5 bases). The ends were cut back, 5 bases at V and 7 bases at J, with 8 bases in the middle. The CDR3 sequence is 12 residues long. The germline CDR1 and CDR2 sequences are LNHDA and SQIVND (reference sequence).

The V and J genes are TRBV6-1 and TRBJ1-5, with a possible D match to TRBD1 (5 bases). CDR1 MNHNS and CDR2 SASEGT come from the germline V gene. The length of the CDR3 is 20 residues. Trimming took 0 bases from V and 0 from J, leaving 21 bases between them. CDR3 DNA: TGTGCCAGCAGTGAAGCCCAAATATGGACACCAAAGAATAGCAATCAGCCCCAGCATTTT. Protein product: CASSEAQIWTPKNSNQPQHF.

In nucleotides, the CDR3 is TGTGCCGTTTCGTTGAGCTCCTATAATTCACCCCTCCACTTT. Its protein product is CAVSLSSYNSPLHF. This chain uses TRBV19 with TRBJ1-6; D unclear. Trimming pared 11 bases from V and 0 bases from J, leaving 11 bases between. CDR1 is LNHDA, CDR2 SQIVND, per germline (reference sequence). The CDR3 runs 14 residues.

The CDR3 DNA reads TGTGCCAGCAGCTTTCCTAGCGGGTACTCCTACAATGAGCAGTTCTTC. It specifies CASSFPSGYSYNEQFF. The rearrangement uses TRBV5-6 and TRBJ2-1; 8 positions match TRBD2. This CDR3 is built from 16 residues. The germline V gene has CDR1 SGHDT and CDR2 YYEEEE. V was pared by 2 bases and J by 0 bases, with 4 bases of the junction left unmatched.

The CDR3 here is CASSQGQVYEQYF. The DNA for the CDR3 is TGTGCCAGCAGCCAAGGACAGGTGTACGAGCAGTACTTC. This chain uses TRBV14 with TRBJ2-7; tentative D call: TRBD1 (6 bases). Per germline, CDR1 SGHDN and CDR2 FVKESK. The CDR3 is 13 amino acids. Trimming removed 1 base from V and 4 bases from J, with 8 bases in between.

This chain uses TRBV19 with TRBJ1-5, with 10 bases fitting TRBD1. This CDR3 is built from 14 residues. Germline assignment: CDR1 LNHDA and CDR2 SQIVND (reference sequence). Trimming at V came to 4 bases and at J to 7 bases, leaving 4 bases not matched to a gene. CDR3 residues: CASSSGTGEQPQHF. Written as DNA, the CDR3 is TGTGCCAGTAGTAGCGGGACAGGGGAACAGCCCCAGCATTTT.

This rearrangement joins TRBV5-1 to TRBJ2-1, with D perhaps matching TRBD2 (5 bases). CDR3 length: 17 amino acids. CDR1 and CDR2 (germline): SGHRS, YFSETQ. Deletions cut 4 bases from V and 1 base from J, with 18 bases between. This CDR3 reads CASSPVPLGESYNEQFF. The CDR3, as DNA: TGCGCCAGCAGCCCTGTCCCTCTCGGGGAATCCTACAATGAGCAGTTCTTC. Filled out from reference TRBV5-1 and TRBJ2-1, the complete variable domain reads KAGVTQTPRYLIKTRGQQVTLSCSPISGHRSVSWYQQTPGQGLQFLFEYFSETQRNKGNFPGRFSGRQFSNSRSEMNVSTLELGDSALYLCASSPVPLGESYNEQFFGPGTRLTVL.